One and the same sample provided the 3 T cell receptor beta chains below, sequenced in a study of cytomegalovirus exposure and HLA in healthy donors. Measured with immunoSEQ multiplex PCR; TCRdb has only the in-frame clones, and not every one. The data contain fewer than 85,000 clones, 90% to 97% of them seen just once; the ten biggest clones take up 1.3%. The material sequenced was PBMCs. The source is a woman between 18 and 29 years old in good health and CMV-seronegative.

The gene calls are TRBV5-1 and TRBJ2-7, with 7 positions matching TRBD1. After removal of 2 bases from V and 7 bases from J, the junction contained 6 bases not matched to a gene. CDR3 length: 13 residues. Germline CDR1 is SGHRS and CDR2 is YFSETQ. The CDR3 here is CASSFTGVGEQYF. CDR3 DNA: TGCGCCAGCAGCTTTACAGGGGTTGGGGAGCAGTACTTC.

The chain recombines TRBV7-8 with TRBJ2-1; 12 positions agree with TRBD2. The germline gives CDR1 SGHVS, CDR2 FQNEAQ. The CDR3 runs 15 residues. The junction had 5 bases not matched to a gene; V was cut back by 4 bases and J by 7 bases. This chain's CDR3 is CASSSASGRVNEQFF. CDR3 DNA: TGTGCCAGCAGCTCTGCTAGCGGGAGGGTTAATGAGCAGTTCTTC. The full variable domain, rest sourced from reference TRBV7-8 and TRBJ2-1, is GAGVSQSPRYKVAKRGQDVALRCDPISGHVSLFWYQQALGQGPEFLTYFQNEAQLDKSGLPSDRFFAERPEGSVSTLKIQRTQQEDSAVYLCASSSASGRVNEQFFGPGTRLTVL.

The gene calls are TRBV18 and TRBJ2-1; 8 bases line up with TRBD2. Germline V gene lookup returns CDR1 KGHSH and CDR2 LQKENI. The CDR3 has 15 amino acids. J lost 6 bases, V lost 5 bases, and 9 bases had no gene match. This chain's CDR3 is CASSTREGQFNEQFF. In DNA, the CDR3 is TGTGCCAGCTCAACCCGGGAGGGCCAATTCAATGAGCAGTTCTTC.